The rows below give T cell receptor beta chains drawn from one sample of a study of T cell responses to AZD1222 COVID-19 vaccine. Generated by immunoSEQ multiplex PCR, the TCRdb table keeps only in-frame clones and is missing some. The table has just under 100,000 clones, roughly 84% seen once. The source material was peripheral blood, sampled on day 0 of AZD1222 vaccination. The receptor set was obtained from an adult in good health. The CDR3 runs from the conserved cysteine through the conserved F or W. D genes are given only for firm matches. Expanded clones are given a class, and other clones once, few, many or no size at all.

cdr3_nt cdr3_aa d_call j_call clone_size v_call
TGTGCCACCAGCGCGGGTGGGGCCAGGGTCGGGAACACTGAAGCTTTCTTT CATSAGGARVGNTEAFF . TRBJ1-1 . TRBV15
TGTGCCAGCAGCACCTACGGGGCTGGCGGCTACACCTTC CASSTYGAGGYTF . TRBJ1-2 few TRBV9
TGTGCCAGCAGCTTCGGAGCGGGGGGGCCCACAGATACGCAGTATTTT CASSFGAGGPTDTQYF TRBD2 TRBJ2-3 . TRBV9
TGTGCCTGTCGTAGGGGCCGCTACTATGGCTACACCTTC CACRRGRYYGYTF . TRBJ1-2 . TRBV30
TGTGCCAGCAGCTTCCCCGGGACTAAGAATCAGCCCCAGCATTTT CASSFPGTKNQPQHF . TRBJ1-5 few TRBV5-4
TGTGCCACCGGACAGGGAACTAATGAAAAACTGTTTTTT CATGQGTNEKLFF TRBD1 TRBJ1-4 once TRBV15
TGTGCCAGCAGAAGGGACAGGGTAGACTATGGCTACACCTTC CASRRDRVDYGYTF TRBD1 TRBJ1-2 . TRBV6-5
TGTGCCAGCAGCTCCCAGGGGGGCCCGGGCCACGAGCAGTACTTC CASSSQGGPGHEQYF . TRBJ2-7 . TRBV7-8
TGTGCCAGCAGTTACTCGGCTGGAAGATCTGGAAACACCATATATTTT CASSYSAGRSGNTIYF . TRBJ1-3 . TRBV6-5
TGTGCCAGCAGCTTATCTCGAAATGAAAAACTGTTTTTT CASSLSRNEKLFF . TRBJ1-4 . TRBV7-8
TGTGCCAGCAGCCCATTTTCTCGCGAGGGGCGGAGTAGTGAAGCTTTCTTT CASSPFSREGRSSEAFF . TRBJ1-1 . TRBV11-3
TGTGCCAGCAGTTTGAAGCAGGGCGGGACGCAGTATTTT CASSLKQGGTQYF . TRBJ2-3 . TRBV12-3/TRBV12-4
TGTGCCAGCAGTTTATCGCAACACTATGGCTACACCTTC CASSLSQHYGYTF . TRBJ1-2 . TRBV27
TGTGCCAGCAGCAAGCCTTTTAACAGGGGCCCCTCCTACAATGAGCAGTTCTTC CASSKPFNRGPSYNEQFF . TRBJ2-1 . TRBV21-1
TGTGCCAGCAGCTTAGGGACAGGGGGAGAAAAACTGTTTTTT CASSLGTGGEKLFF TRBD1 TRBJ1-4 . TRBV7-9
TGTGCCAGCAGTGTAAAGGAGAACACTGAAGCTTTCTTT CASSVKENTEAFF . TRBJ1-1 . TRBV6-4
TGTGCCAGTACCGATAGGACAGGGGGCTACGAGCAGTACTTC CASTDRTGGYEQYF TRBD1 TRBJ2-7 . TRBV19
TGTGCCAGTAGCCCCTCGGGGGCCAAAAACATTCAGTACTTC CASSPSGAKNIQYF . TRBJ2-4 once TRBV19
TGTGCCAGCAGTTTATGGGGGAGCGAGCAGTACTTC CASSLWGSEQYF . TRBJ2-7 . TRBV28
TGTGCCAGCAGTTTAGGGTCACCCCTCCACTTT CASSLGSPLHF . TRBJ1-6 once TRBV28
TGTGCCAGCAGGGGACAGGGAGTGGTGGAGCAGTACTTC CASRGQGVVEQYF TRBD1 TRBJ2-7 . TRBV6-5
TGTGCCAGCTCACTAACTAGCGGGGGCCACAATGAGCAGTTCTTC CASSLTSGGHNEQFF TRBD2 TRBJ2-1 . TRBV18
TGTGCCAGCAGTTACTCTGCTTTGGACACCGGGGAGCTGTTTTTT CASSYSALDTGELFF . TRBJ2-2 . TRBV6-6
TGTGCCAGCAGCCCCCACCCGGTGGGACAAAACTATGGCTACACCTTC CASSPHPVGQNYGYTF . TRBJ1-2 . TRBV5-6
TGTGCCAGCTTTGGGGACAGGGGGACCTACGAGCAGTACTTC CASFGDRGTYEQYF TRBD1 TRBJ2-7 once TRBV2
TGTGCCAGTAGTAAGGACAGGGGGCGCGTGTTCGGGGAGCTGTTTTTT CASSKDRGRVFGELFF TRBD1 TRBJ2-2 . TRBV19
TGTGCCAGCAGTCCCGACGGAGCTAACTATGGCTACACCTTC CASSPDGANYGYTF . TRBJ1-2 . TRBV9
TGTGCCAGCAGTTACGAGGGACAGGGTTGGGAATCACCCCTCCACTTT CASSYEGQGWESPLHF TRBD1 TRBJ1-6 once TRBV6-5
TGTGCCACTTGCGGGACAGCGAGCTCCTACAATGAGCAGTTCTTC CATCGTASSYNEQFF . TRBJ2-1 . TRBV19
TGTGCCAGCAGCACCCGCTGGGGTGCTGAAGCTTTCTTT CASSTRWGAEAFF . TRBJ1-1 . TRBV9
TGTGCCAGCAGTGACCCTATGAACACTGAAGCTTTCTTT CASSDPMNTEAFF . TRBJ1-1 . TRBV6-1
TGTGCCAGCAGCCAAGGTTATAGCAATCAGCCCCAGCATTTT CASSQGYSNQPQHF . TRBJ1-5 . TRBV6-5
TGTGCCAGCAGACGTCCGACAGGGGGTATTTTCTACAATGAGCAGTTCTTC CASRRPTGGIFYNEQFF TRBD1 TRBJ2-1 . TRBV28
TGTGCCAGCAGCTACGGACAGGGAGGCGAGACCCAGTACTTC CASSYGQGGETQYF TRBD1 TRBJ2-5 . TRBV7-2
TGTGCCAGCAGCTTAGGGACGATAAATTCACCCCTCCACTTT CASSLGTINSPLHF . TRBJ1-6 once TRBV7-2
TGTGCCAGTAGTATAGATTTTTGGGGTCCCACAGATACGCAGTATTTT CASSIDFWGPTDTQYF . TRBJ2-3 . TRBV19
TGTGCCAGCAGTAGGGCAGGGGGAAACACCGGGGAGCTGTTTTTT CASSRAGGNTGELFF TRBD1 TRBJ2-2 . TRBV27
TGTGCCAGCAGCTTGTCGGATACGCAGTATTTT CASSLSDTQYF . TRBJ2-3 . TRBV5-5
TGTGCCACCAGCAGAATGCGCTCTGGAAACACCATATATTTT CATSRMRSGNTIYF . TRBJ1-3 . TRBV15
TGTGCCAGCAGCTTCGGGGGGGGCACTGAAGCTTTCTTT CASSFGGGTEAFF . TRBJ1-1 . TRBV11-3
TGTGCCAGCAGCTTAGGGACAGGGTGGAATGAAAAACTGTTTTTT CASSLGTGWNEKLFF TRBD1 TRBJ1-4 . TRBV13
TGTGCCAGCAGCTTTGGCAGGTTAGACAATCAGCCCCAGCATTTT CASSFGRLDNQPQHF . TRBJ1-5 . TRBV7-2
TGTGCCAGCAGGAGATCGGGACAGGGGGCCTACGAGCAGTACTTC CASRRSGQGAYEQYF TRBD1 TRBJ2-7 . TRBV11-3
TGTGCCAGCAGCGCCTACAGGGGAGCAAACACTGAAGCTTTCTTT CASSAYRGANTEAFF TRBD1 TRBJ1-1 . TRBV7-2
TGTGCCAGCAGTTTATGGGGTAGCGGGGTCTACCGCAACAATGAGCAGTTCTTC CASSLWGSGVYRNNEQFF TRBD2 TRBJ2-1 . TRBV27
TGTGCCAGCAGCCAAGCAGGGGGCCATGAGCAGTTCTTC CASSQAGGHEQFF TRBD1 TRBJ2-1 . TRBV3-1/TRBV3-2
TGTGCCTGGCGACCCTTCGGCACGGGGTTTTCTAACTATGGCTACACCTTC CAWRPFGTGFSNYGYTF . TRBJ1-2 . TRBV30
TGTGCCAGCAGCTTAGAGGGAATTCACACTGAAGCTTTCTTT CASSLEGIHTEAFF . TRBJ1-1 . TRBV11-1
TGTGCCAGCTCACCAAAACCCAACACTGAAGCTTTCTTT CASSPKPNTEAFF . TRBJ1-1 . TRBV18
TGTGCCAGCAGTAGAACAGGCTCCGAAGCTTTCTTT CASSRTGSEAFF . TRBJ1-1 . TRBV2
TGTGCCAGCAGCGGTACAGGGGCCAACTATGGCTACACCTTC CASSGTGANYGYTF TRBD1 TRBJ1-2 . TRBV7-6
TGCGCCAGCAGCTTCGGTTACGAGCAGTACTTC CASSFGYEQYF . TRBJ2-7 . TRBV5-1